This T cell receptor (beta chain) came from a study of OX40 agonist ivuxolimab in advanced cancers. A note on this clone: Antigen: not known.

TCRdb keeps only in-frame clones here, not all; method: immunoSEQ multiplex PCR. The profile shows tens of thousands of clones, about 92% of them singletons. This CDR3 contains 15 residues. Trimming took off 1 base at V and 3 bases at J, with 8 bases between the two ends. The V gene's germline CDR1 is SGHRS and CDR2 YFSETQ. Study observations and caveats: Low clonal expansion, among the lowest seen, marked partial responders at 0.1-3.0 mg/kg. At 0.1 to 3.0 mg/kg, CD4+ and CD8+ blood T cells expanded clonally by week 6.

The chain carries TRBV5-1 and TRBJ2-6, with D perhaps matching TRBD2 (6 bases). The starting material was CD4+ or CD8+ T cells sorted from blood, obtained in a trial of the OX40 agonist ivuxolimab. The TCR comes from an adult with an advanced solid tumor such as melanoma, head and neck, liver or kidney cancer. The CDR3 is CASSLLGGGANVLTF. For the CDR3, the DNA is TGCGCCAGCAGCTTGCTGGGGGGTGGGGCCAACGTCCTGACTTTC.